A selection of T cell receptor beta chains follows, all from one sample in a study of shared clonotypes between healthy human individuals. The protocol was immunoSEQ multiplex PCR, while the TCRdb copy is restricted to in-frame clones and leaves out a portion. Of fewer than 3 million clones in the sample, just under 95% were seen once. The sequencing input was naive CD4+ T cells from PBMCs. Receptors originate from a man aged 18-30 years in good health. Some clones in this sample may be carry-over from other donors' samples. The CDR3 runs from the conserved cysteine through the conserved F or W.

TRBV4-1,CASSQRIGPLPETQYF
TRBV5-1,CASSLDGSDTGELFF
TRBV19,CASSPPGPPILYTF
TRBV19,CASLRAPGGANYGYTF
TRBV7-2,CASSFQGSLYNEQFF
TRBV7-3,CASSPTRGEETQYF
TRBV5-5,CASSLAGGPGANVLTF
TRBV27,CASSLGTGVGGANVLTF
TRBV2,CASRANEKLFF
TRBV28,CASSLPLAGVRYEQYF
TRBV19,CASNFGTGSFTGELFF
TRBV5-4,CASSFGQGANTGELFF
TRBV11-2,CASSPRDRSSGNTIYF
TRBV5-1,CASSLEAGGGIQYF
TRBV5-5,CASSSGRWANEKLFF
TRBV5-1,CASSLAGDYGYTF
TRBV7-2,CASSLGQVDSEQYF
TRBV6-6,CAIKPTGGTDTQYF
TRBV2,CASTRGPSSNEQFF
TRBV30,CAWSSLYSNQPQHF